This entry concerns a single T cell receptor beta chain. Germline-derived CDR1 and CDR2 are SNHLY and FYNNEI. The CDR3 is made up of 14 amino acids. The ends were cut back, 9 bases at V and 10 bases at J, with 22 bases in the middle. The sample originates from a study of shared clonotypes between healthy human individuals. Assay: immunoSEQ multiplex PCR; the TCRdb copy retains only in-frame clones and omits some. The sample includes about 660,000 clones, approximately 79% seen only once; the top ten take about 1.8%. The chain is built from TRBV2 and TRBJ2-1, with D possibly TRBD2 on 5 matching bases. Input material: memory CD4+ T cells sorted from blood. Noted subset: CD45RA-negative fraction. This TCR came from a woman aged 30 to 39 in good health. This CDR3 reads CASHGLPPDGEQFF. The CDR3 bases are TGTGCCAGTCACGGACTTCCCCCCGACGGAGAGCAGTTCTTC.